This T cell receptor (beta chain) came from a study of CD8+ T cells in alopecia areata. About the study: Treated patients received oral tofacitinib, 5 to 10 mg twice daily.

Trimming at V came to 0 bases and at J to 6 bases, leaving 7 bases not matched to a gene. Germline-derived CDR1 and CDR2 are KGHSH and LQKENI. This CDR3 has 15 amino acids. cDNA prepared by RNA extraction and subsequent reverse transcription served as the template for sequencing. Sequenced by immunoSEQ multiplex PCR; TCRdb stores in-frame clones only, minus some. This table holds 220,000 or so clones, 50% to 60% found once. This clone was counted a single time. The chain is built from TRBV18 and TRBJ2-5; 7 positions agree with TRBD2. The sequence came from a human donor with alopecia areata. This specimen consisted of CD4+ T cells sorted from blood, obtained at week 0. The chain's CDR3 is CASSPPPAGRQTQYF. CDR3 sequence (DNA): TGTGCCAGCTCACCACCGCCAGCGGGGCGCCAGACCCAGTACTTC.